Following are 30 T cell receptor beta chains from one sample sequenced in a study of blood T cell repertoires in COVID-19. Sequencing was performed with immunoSEQ multiplex PCR; in TCRdb, only in-frame clones are kept and a portion is missing. The sample yields about 440,000 clones, around 89% seen once. The sample was peripheral blood. These receptors all come from a woman between 25 and 40 years old with acute or convalescent COVID-19.

V is TRBV27 and J is TRBJ1-6, with D uncertain. The V gene's germline CDR1 is MNHEY and CDR2 SMNVEV (reference sequence). This CDR3 is built from 13 residues. V dropped 7 bases and J dropped 10 bases, with 14 bases sitting between them. The CDR3 region has the DNA TGTGCCAGCACCATAGCGCCATACTCACCCCTCCACTTT. As protein: CASTIAPYSPLHF.

The table lists this clone with a few counts. The chain joins TRBV10-3 to TRBJ1-6; possible D gene TRBD1, 6 bases. Germline assignment: CDR1 ENHRY and CDR2 SYGVKD. The CDR3 contains 15 residues. The V end was cut by 6 bases, the J end by 5 bases, with 14 bases between. CDR3 residues: CAISGGTPNNSPLHF. CDR3 nucleotide sequence: TGTGCCATCAGCGGGGGGACACCTAATAATTCACCCCTCCACTTT.

This chain joins TRBV6-5 and TRBJ2-7; D might be TRBD1 (6 bases). Germline V gene data show CDR1 as MNHEY and CDR2 as SVGAGI. The CDR3 has 14 residues. Trimming removed 6 bases from V and 0 bases from J, with 12 bases in between. CDR3 amino acids: CASSATGNSYEQYF. The CDR3 region has the DNA TGTGCCAGCAGCGCGACAGGAAACTCCTACGAGCAGTACTTC.

This clone was seen more than once but under ten times. This rearrangement joins TRBV11-2 to TRBJ1-3; possibly TRBD1 for D (6 bases). Germline V gene sequence: CDR1 SGHAT, CDR2 FQNNGV. Deletions cut 5 bases from V and 4 bases from J, with 15 bases between. This CDR3 contains 15 residues. The CDR3 DNA sequence: TGTGCCAGCAGCCCAGAGGGGGGGACGGGAAACACCATATATTTT. Translated: CASSPEGGTGNTIYF.

The chain is built from TRBV5-6 and TRBJ1-2; D remains ambiguous. Germline V CDR1 and CDR2: SGHDT, YYEEEE. V was pared by 4 bases and J by 4 bases, with 5 bases between. The CDR3 is made up of 11 amino acids. The CDR3 sequence: CASSGGYGYTF. The CDR3 nucleotides are TGTGCCAGCAGCGGAGGCTATGGCTACACCTTC.

Many counts were recorded for this clone. V is TRBV29-1 and J is TRBJ2-1; TRBD1 agrees at 10 bases. Germline V gene sequence: CDR1 SQVTM, CDR2 ANQGSEA. The CDR3 totals 16 residues. The trim removed 0 bases at V and 3 bases at J, leaving 5 bases unmatched. CDR3 DNA: TGCAGCGTTGAAGAGGGGACAGGGGAAAACTACAATGAGCAGTTCTTC. Protein: CSVEEGTGENYNEQFF.

This chain joins TRBV4-1 and TRBJ2-7; 7 bases align to TRBD1. The CDR3 is 18 amino acids. Unmatched junction bases numbered 18, after V lost 1 base and J lost 6 bases. The germline V gene has CDR1 MGHRA and CDR2 YSYEKL. CDR3 nucleotides: TGCGCCAGCAGCCAAGGTGGTCGTTCAAGGACAGGTGGACTCGAGCAGTACTTC. Protein sequence: CASSQGGRSRTGGLEQYF.

This chain uses TRBV6-5 with TRBJ1-5; 9 bases are a match to TRBD1. This CDR3 has 15 residues. Germline CDR1 is MNHEY and CDR2 is SVGAGI. V trimming: 8 bases; J trimming: 3 bases; junction bases outside the gene matches: 8. CDR3 region: CASYAGTGTNQPQHF. Here the CDR3 DNA reads TGTGCCAGCTACGCGGGGACAGGGACCAATCAGCCCCAGCATTTT.

This rearrangement joins TRBV28 to TRBJ1-1; 10 bases align to TRBD1. Germline CDR1 MDHEN, CDR2 SYDVKM. The CDR3 runs 15 residues. Trimming at V came to 6 bases and at J to 8 bases, leaving 12 bases not matched to a gene. The CDR3 bases are TGTGCCAGCAGCCCTTCAAGTCCGGGACAGGGGGAAGCTTTCTTT. Amino acid sequence: CASSPSSPGQGEAFF.

The chain recombines TRBV28 with TRBJ2-3; the match to TRBD1 covers 7 bases. This CDR3 is built from 15 residues. Germline CDR1 is MDHEN and CDR2 is SYDVKM. V lost 5 bases, J lost 5 bases, and 10 bases stayed unmatched. The CDR3 sequence: CASSQLYRDRDTQYF. In DNA form, the CDR3 reads TGTGCCAGCAGTCAATTATACCGGGACAGAGATACGCAGTATTTT.

The V call is TRBV5-1, the J call TRBJ2-3; 8 nucleotides agree with TRBD1. The V segment lost 2 bases and the J segment 4 bases; nucleotides outside the gene matches: 6. Germline assignment: CDR1 SGHRS and CDR2 YFSETQ. The CDR3 totals 15 residues. As DNA, the CDR3 is TGCGCCAGCAGCTTACCGGGACAGGTGTCAGATACGCAGTATTTT. It specifies CASSLPGQVSDTQYF.

This clone was recorded only once. This chain connects TRBV9 to TRBJ2-1, with 10 bases lining up with TRBD2. The CDR3 sequence is 15 residues long. The junction had 5 bases not matched to a gene; V was cut back by 0 bases and J by 8 bases. Germline CDR1 reads SGDLS; CDR2 reads YYNGEE. This CDR3 reads CASSVGQRGGYEQFF. The CDR3 nucleotides read TGTGCCAGCAGCGTAGGTCAGCGGGGGGGCTATGAGCAGTTCTTC.

The chain joins TRBV10-3 to TRBJ2-5; possibly TRBD2 for D (6 bases). This CDR3 comprises 12 residues. Trimming stripped 4 bases from V and 3 bases from J, with 6 bases between. From germline, CDR1 is ENHRY and CDR2 SYGVKD. CDR3 bases: TGTGCCATCAGTGGGGGGGAAGAGACCCAGTACTTC. This sequence encodes CAISGGEETQYF.

The chain carries TRBV9 and TRBJ2-3; 9 nucleotides match TRBD2. The CDR3 has 15 amino acids. Trimming took 0 bases from V and 6 from J; bases not matched to a gene: 5. Germline CDR1 reads SGDLS; CDR2 reads YYNGEE. CDR3 DNA sequence: TGTGCCAGCAGCGTAGGGGGACTAGCTTCTGATACGCAGTATTTT. This sequence encodes CASSVGGLASDTQYF.

The gene calls are TRBV30 and TRBJ1-6; D not resolved. V was shortened by 1 base and J by 0 bases, with 16 bases between the two germline ends. Per germline, CDR1 GTSNPN and CDR2 SVGIG (reference sequence). This CDR3 contains 18 residues. The CDR3 sequence is CAWSASLTPSSYNSPLHF. As DNA, the CDR3 is TGTGCCTGGAGTGCGTCCCTTACGCCGAGCTCCTATAATTCACCCCTCCACTTT.

This chain uses TRBV4-1 with TRBJ2-3; the match to TRBD2 covers 11 bases. V lost 3 bases to trimming and J lost 0 bases; unmatched junction nucleotides: 8. Germline loops: CDR1 MGHRA, CDR2 YSYEKL. The CDR3 is made up of 18 amino acids. CDR3 nucleotides: TGCGCCAGCAGCCAGGCAACTAGCGGGGGTCTTAGCACAGATACGCAGTATTTT. This sequence encodes CASSQATSGGLSTDTQYF.

V usage is TRBV25-1 and J usage is TRBJ2-7, with 9 bases lining up with TRBD1. The ends lost 1 base at V and 4 bases at J; junction bases unmatched: 14. Per germline, CDR1 MGHDK and CDR2 SYGVNS. This CDR3 contains 18 residues. DNA of the CDR3: TGTGCCAGCAGTGAATCCCTCGTCCGGGACAGGGTTCCATACGAGCAGTACTTC. Its translation is CASSESLVRDRVPYEQYF.

The V and J genes are TRBV7-2 and TRBJ2-3, with TRBD1 as a possible D gene (6 bases). V shed 3 bases and J shed 0 bases, with 10 bases lying between them. Germline loops: CDR1 SGHTA, CDR2 FQGNSA. There are 15 residues in the CDR3. Here the CDR3 DNA reads TGTGCCAGCAGCTTCCAACAGGGAAGCACAGATACGCAGTATTTT. It encodes CASSFQQGSTDTQYF.

Comments on this clone: The same CDR3 arises from other DNA sequences in this sample as well. This sequence joins TRBV19 and TRBJ1-6; D ambiguous. Deletions cut 4 bases from V and 10 bases from J, with 8 bases between. Germline assignment: CDR1 LNHDA and CDR2 SQIVND (reference sequence). The CDR3 totals 12 residues. The CDR3 nucleotides read TGTGCCAGTAGTACGGGGAGCTCACCCCTCCACTTT. Encoded protein: CASSTGSSPLHF.

The chain recombines TRBV10-3 with TRBJ1-1; unclear D gene. V was clipped by 0 bases and J by 6 bases, with 14 bases between them. CDR3 size: 15 residues. Germline V CDR1 and CDR2: ENHRY, SYGVKD. The chain's CDR3 is CAISESRLIEAEAFF. The CDR3 DNA reads TGTGCCATCAGTGAGTCAAGGTTAATTGAGGCTGAAGCTTTCTTT.

CDR3 protein: CASSYSTGGGYTF. CDR3 sequence (DNA): TGTGCCAGCAGTTACTCAACAGGGGGCGGCTACACCTTC. This chain links TRBV6-5 with TRBJ1-2; 9 positions agree with TRBD1. The ends lost 0 bases at V and 8 bases at J; junction bases unmatched: 1. The CDR3 has 13 amino acids. CDR1 and CDR2 (germline): MNHEY, SVGAGI.

The chain recombines TRBV12-3 or TRBV12-4 with TRBJ2-2; no clear D. Trimming removed 7 bases from V and 6 bases from J, with 6 bases in between. The CDR3 is made up of 11 amino acids. In nucleotides, the CDR3 is TGTGCCAGCATGCAGTCCGGGGAGCTGTTTTTT. This translates into CASMQSGELFF.

The J gene is TRBJ2-1, the V gene TRBV7-3, with 9 bases that match TRBD1. With 2 bases clipped from V and 8 bases from J, the junction kept 10 bases outside the gene matches. The CDR3 sequence is 16 residues long. CDR1 and CDR2 (germline): SGHTA, FQGTGA. The CDR3 is CASSLGSRTGAYEQFF. CDR3 bases: TGTGCCAGCAGCTTAGGGAGTAGGACAGGGGCTTATGAGCAGTTCTTC.

The gene calls are TRBV12-3 or TRBV12-4 and TRBJ1-1, with no clear D. This CDR3 spans 11 amino acids. V was cut by 2 bases and J by 10 bases, with 8 bases left in between. This CDR3 reads CASSLSGRAFF. CDR3 DNA sequence: TGTGCCAGCAGTTTAAGCGGACGAGCTTTCTTT.

The CDR3 region has the DNA TGCGCCAGCAGCTTGGCGGGGTCGGGGAACACTGAAGCTTTCTTT. It specifies CASSLAGSGNTEAFF. The chain is built from TRBV5-1 and TRBJ1-1; no clear D gene. This CDR3 is 15 amino acids long. Germline lookup yields CDR1 SGHRS and CDR2 YFSETQ. V dropped 0 bases and J dropped 1 base, with 10 bases sitting between them.

V and J are TRBV3-1 (or the pseudogene TRBV3-2) and TRBJ1-3; a weak D match, TRBD1 (5 bases). The CDR3 is 14 residues long. Trimming removed 3 bases from V and 6 bases from J, with 12 bases in between. Germline V gives CDR1 LGHDT, CDR2 YNNKEL (reference sequence). The CDR3 loop is CASSQRTGENTIYF. CDR3 coding DNA: TGTGCCAGCAGCCAGCGGACGGGGGAAAACACCATATATTTT.

The rearrangement links TRBV30 to TRBJ1-1; a weak D match, TRBD1 (6 bases). The CDR3 totals 18 residues. The germline gives CDR1 GTSNPN, CDR2 SVGIG (reference sequence). Trimming took off 0 bases at V and 4 bases at J, with 24 bases between the two ends. The CDR3 coding sequence is TGTGCCTGGAGTGTAACATGGTGGGGGGGCCACCGAGTCACTGAAGCTTTCTTT. This encodes CAWSVTWWGGHRVTEAFF. Supplemented by reference TRBV30 and TRBJ1-1, the full variable domain reads SQTIHQWPATLVQPVGSPLSLECTVEGTSNPNLYWYRQAAGRGLQLLFYSVGIGQISSEVPQNLSASRPQDRQFILSSKKLLLSDSGFYLCAWSVTWWGGHRVTEAFFGQGTRLTVV.

V is TRBV28 and J is TRBJ1-2; D remains ambiguous. The germline V gene has CDR1 MDHEN and CDR2 SYDVKM. There are 14 residues in the CDR3. Trimming removed 6 bases at V and 5 bases at J, with 16 bases between. Here the CDR3 reads CASRITDHGYGYTF. For the CDR3, the DNA is TGTGCCAGCAGGATAACAGACCATGGGTATGGCTACACCTTC.

The rearrangement links TRBV6-5 to TRBJ1-5; no clear D gene. The CDR3 length is 13 residues. The germline V and J ends were trimmed by 8 bases and 2 bases, with 10 bases remaining between them. The V gene's germline CDR1 is MNHEY and CDR2 SVGAGI. The CDR3 loop is CASGMGGNQPQHF. CDR3 nucleotide sequence: TGTGCCAGCGGGATGGGAGGCAATCAGCCCCAGCATTTT.

The gene calls are TRBV5-6 and TRBJ2-6; D call uncertain. The CDR3 is 16 amino acids. Germline values: CDR1 SGHDT, CDR2 YYEEEE. V lost 4 bases to trimming and J lost 2 bases, with 13 bases between them. CDR3 region: CASSGSRLPGANVLTF. CDR3 nucleotide sequence: TGTGCCAGCAGCGGCTCGAGGCTCCCTGGGGCCAACGTCCTGACTTTC.